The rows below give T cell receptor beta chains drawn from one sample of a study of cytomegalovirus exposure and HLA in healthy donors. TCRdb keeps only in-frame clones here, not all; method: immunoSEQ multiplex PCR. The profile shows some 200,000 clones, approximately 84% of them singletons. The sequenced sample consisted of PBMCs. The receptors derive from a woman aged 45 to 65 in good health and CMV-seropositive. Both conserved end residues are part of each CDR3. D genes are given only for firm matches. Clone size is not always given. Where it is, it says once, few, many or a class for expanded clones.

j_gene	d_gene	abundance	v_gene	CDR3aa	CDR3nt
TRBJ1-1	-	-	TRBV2	CASSEGRMNTEAFF	TGTGCCAGCAGTGAGGGCAGGATGAACACTGAAGCTTTCTTT
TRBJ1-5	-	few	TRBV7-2	CASSPDGDQPQHF	TGTGCCAGCAGCCCCGACGGAGATCAGCCCCAGCATTTT
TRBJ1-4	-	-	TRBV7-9	CASSLAEGIGEKLFF	TGTGCCAGCAGCTTAGCGGAGGGAATAGGAGAAAAACTGTTTTTT
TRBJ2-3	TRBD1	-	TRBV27	CASSPNSDRTQYF	TGTGCCAGCAGTCCTAACTCGGACAGGACGCAGTATTTT
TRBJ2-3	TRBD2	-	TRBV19	CASSYRSGGSTDTQYF	TGTGCCAGTAGTTACCGGAGCGGGGGGAGCACAGATACGCAGTATTTT
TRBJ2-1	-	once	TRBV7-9	CASSFGQGFDNEQFF	TGTGCCAGCAGCTTCGGGCAGGGATTTGACAATGAGCAGTTCTTC
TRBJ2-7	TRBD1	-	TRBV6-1	CASSLRDSSYEQYF	TGTGCCAGCAGCCTCCGGGACAGCTCCTACGAGCAGTACTTC
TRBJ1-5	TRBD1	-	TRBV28	CASSLGQGPKVPQHF	TGTGCCAGCAGTCTAGGACAGGGGCCGAAGGTGCCCCAGCATTTT
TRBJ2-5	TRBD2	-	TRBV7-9	CASSSLLAGGQETQYF	TGTGCCAGCAGCTCCTTACTAGCGGGGGGGCAAGAGACCCAGTACTTC
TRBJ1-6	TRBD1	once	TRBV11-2	CASSNTPGTANSPLHF	TGTGCCAGCAGTAACACCCCCGGGACAGCGAATTCACCCCTCCACTTT
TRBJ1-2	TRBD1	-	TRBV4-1	CASSPSFRGTDYGYTF	TGCGCCAGCAGCCCCTCCTTCAGGGGGACGGACTATGGCTACACCTTC
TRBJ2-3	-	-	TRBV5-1	CASSTGGVADTQYF	TGCGCCAGCAGCACGGGGGGCGTCGCAGATACGCAGTATTTT
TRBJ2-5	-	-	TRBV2	CASLQGRAQETQYF	TGTGCCAGTCTACAGGGTCGGGCCCAAGAGACCCAGTACTTC
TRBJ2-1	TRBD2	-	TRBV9	CASSRGLEEREQFF	TGTGCCAGCAGCCGGGGACTAGAAGAACGGGAGCAGTTCTTC
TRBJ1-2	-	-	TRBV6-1	CASQPTAGMNYGYTF	TGTGCCAGCCAACCCACGGCGGGTATGAACTATGGCTACACCTTC
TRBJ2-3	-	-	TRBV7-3	CASSRDSTDTQYF	TGTGCCAGCAGCCGGGACTCTACAGATACGCAGTATTTT
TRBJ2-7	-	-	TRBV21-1	CASTEDSNSYEQYF	TGTGCCAGCACCGAGGACAGTAACTCCTACGAGCAGTACTTC